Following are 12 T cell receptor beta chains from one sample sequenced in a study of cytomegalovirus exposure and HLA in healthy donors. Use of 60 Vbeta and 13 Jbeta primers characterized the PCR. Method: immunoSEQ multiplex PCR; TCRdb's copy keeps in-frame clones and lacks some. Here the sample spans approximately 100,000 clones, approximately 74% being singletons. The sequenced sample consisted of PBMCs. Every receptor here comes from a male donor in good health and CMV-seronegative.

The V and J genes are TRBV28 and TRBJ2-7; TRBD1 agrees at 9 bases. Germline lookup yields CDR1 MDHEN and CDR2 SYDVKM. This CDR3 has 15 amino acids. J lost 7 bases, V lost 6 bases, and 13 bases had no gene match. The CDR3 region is CASRLPGTGYCEQYF. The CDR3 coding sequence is TGTGCCAGCAGGCTTCCCGGGACAGGGTACTGTGAGCAGTACTTC.

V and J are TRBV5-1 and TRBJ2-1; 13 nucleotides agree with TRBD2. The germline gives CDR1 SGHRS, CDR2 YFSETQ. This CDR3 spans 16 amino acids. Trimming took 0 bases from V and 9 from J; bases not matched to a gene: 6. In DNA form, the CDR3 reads TGCGCCAGCAGCTTGGGCGGACTAGCGGGAGTCAGTGAGCAGTTCTTC. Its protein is CASSLGGLAGVSEQFF.

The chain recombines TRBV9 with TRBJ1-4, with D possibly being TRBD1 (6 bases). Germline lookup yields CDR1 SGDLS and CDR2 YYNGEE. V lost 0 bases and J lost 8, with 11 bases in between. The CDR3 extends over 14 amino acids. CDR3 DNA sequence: TGTGCCAGCAGCGTAGGGACAGTCGGCGAAAAACTGTTTTTT. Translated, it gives CASSVGTVGEKLFF. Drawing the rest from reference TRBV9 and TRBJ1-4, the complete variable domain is DSGVTQTPKHLITATGQRVTLRCSPRSGDLSVYWYQQSLDQGLQFLIQYYNGEERAKGNILERFSAQQFPDLHSELNLSSLELGDSALYFCASSVGTVGEKLFFGSGTQLSVL.

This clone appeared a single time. CDR3 sequence (DNA): TGTGCCAGCAGTGAAGGACTGGCGGGATTATACGAGCAGTACTTC. Protein product: CASSEGLAGLYEQYF. The V and J genes are TRBV2 and TRBJ2-7, with a possible D match to TRBD2 (6 bases). V lost 1 base and J 4 bases, leaving 14 bases between the germline ends. The CDR3 is 15 residues long. Germline loops: CDR1 SNHLY, CDR2 FYNNEI.

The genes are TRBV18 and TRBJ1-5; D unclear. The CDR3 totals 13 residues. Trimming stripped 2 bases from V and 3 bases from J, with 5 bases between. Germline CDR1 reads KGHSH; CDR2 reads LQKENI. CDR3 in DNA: TGTGCCAGCTCACCAAACTACAATCAGCCCCAGCATTTT. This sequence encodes CASSPNYNQPQHF.

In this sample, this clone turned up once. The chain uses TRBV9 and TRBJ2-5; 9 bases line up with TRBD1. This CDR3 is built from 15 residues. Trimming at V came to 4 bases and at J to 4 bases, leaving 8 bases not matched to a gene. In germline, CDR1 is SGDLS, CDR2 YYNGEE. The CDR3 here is CASSTWGQGGETQYF. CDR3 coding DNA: TGTGCCAGCAGCACATGGGGACAGGGCGGAGAGACCCAGTACTTC. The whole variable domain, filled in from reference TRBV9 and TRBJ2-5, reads DSGVTQTPKHLITATGQRVTLRCSPRSGDLSVYWYQQSLDQGLQFLIQYYNGEERAKGNILERFSAQQFPDLHSELNLSSLELGDSALYFCASSTWGQGGETQYFGPGTRLLVL.

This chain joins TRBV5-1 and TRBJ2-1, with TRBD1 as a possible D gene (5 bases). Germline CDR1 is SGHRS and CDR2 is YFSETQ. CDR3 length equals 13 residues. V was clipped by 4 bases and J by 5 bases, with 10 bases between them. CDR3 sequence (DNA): TGCGCCAGCAGCACCAGGGTGGACAATGAGCAGTTCTTC. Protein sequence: CASSTRVDNEQFF.

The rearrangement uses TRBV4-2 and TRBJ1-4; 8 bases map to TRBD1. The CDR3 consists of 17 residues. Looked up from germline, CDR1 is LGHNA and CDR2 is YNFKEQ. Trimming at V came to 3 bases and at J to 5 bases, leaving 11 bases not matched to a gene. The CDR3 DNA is TGTGCCAGCAGCCATCAGACACCCGGGACAGGCAATGAAAAACTGTTTTTT. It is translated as CASSHQTPGTGNEKLFF.

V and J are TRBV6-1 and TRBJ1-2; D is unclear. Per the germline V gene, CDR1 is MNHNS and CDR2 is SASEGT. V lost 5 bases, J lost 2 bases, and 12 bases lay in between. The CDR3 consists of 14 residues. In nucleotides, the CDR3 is TGTGCCAGCAGTCCGGGGTGGGTGAACTATGGCTACACCTTC. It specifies CASSPGWVNYGYTF.

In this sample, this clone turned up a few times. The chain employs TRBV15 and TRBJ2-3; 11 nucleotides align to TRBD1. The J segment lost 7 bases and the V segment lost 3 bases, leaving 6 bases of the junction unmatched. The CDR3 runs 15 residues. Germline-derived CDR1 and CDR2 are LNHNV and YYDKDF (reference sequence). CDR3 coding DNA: TGTGCCACCAGCAGGTCAGGACAGGGGGCGAATACGCAGTATTTT. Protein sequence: CATSRSGQGANTQYF.

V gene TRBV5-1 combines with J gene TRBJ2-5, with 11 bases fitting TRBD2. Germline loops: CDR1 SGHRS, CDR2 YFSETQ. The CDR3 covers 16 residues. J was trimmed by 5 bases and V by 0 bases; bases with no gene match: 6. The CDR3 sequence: CASSLVLAGEKETQYF. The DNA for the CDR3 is TGCGCCAGCAGCTTGGTACTAGCGGGAGAGAAGGAGACCCAGTACTTC.

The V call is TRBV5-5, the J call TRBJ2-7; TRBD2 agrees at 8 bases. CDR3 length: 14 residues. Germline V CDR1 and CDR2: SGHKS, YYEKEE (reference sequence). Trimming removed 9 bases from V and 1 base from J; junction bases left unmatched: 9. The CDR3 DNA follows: TGTGCCACCTCGATCGGACTAGCTTCCTACGAGCAGTACTTC. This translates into CATSIGLASYEQYF.